Below, one TCR beta chain is given with its context. This CDR3 has 15 amino acids. This entry is derived from a study of blood T cell repertoires in COVID-19. Background on the study: COVID-19 samples from acute and convalescent phases originated in the United States, Italy and Spain. Sources were T cells, B-cell-depleted T cells, or PBMCs; the material itself was cDNA or gDNA.

Clones were read by immunoSEQ multiplex PCR, and TCRdb kept only the in-frame ones, dropping some. The sample lists a few hundred thousand clones, about 87% occurring once. The source of this sequence is a man aged 18 to 29 with COVID-19, enrolled during active disease. This rearrangement joins TRBV12-2 to TRBJ2-7; the table's D call, TRBD2, has no DNA check behind it. TRBV12-2 has pseudogene status. The sample was peripheral blood. CDR3 DNA: TGTGCAAGTCGCTTAGGGAGGGAGCGACCCTACGAGCAGTACTTC. This codes for CASRLGRERPYEQYF.